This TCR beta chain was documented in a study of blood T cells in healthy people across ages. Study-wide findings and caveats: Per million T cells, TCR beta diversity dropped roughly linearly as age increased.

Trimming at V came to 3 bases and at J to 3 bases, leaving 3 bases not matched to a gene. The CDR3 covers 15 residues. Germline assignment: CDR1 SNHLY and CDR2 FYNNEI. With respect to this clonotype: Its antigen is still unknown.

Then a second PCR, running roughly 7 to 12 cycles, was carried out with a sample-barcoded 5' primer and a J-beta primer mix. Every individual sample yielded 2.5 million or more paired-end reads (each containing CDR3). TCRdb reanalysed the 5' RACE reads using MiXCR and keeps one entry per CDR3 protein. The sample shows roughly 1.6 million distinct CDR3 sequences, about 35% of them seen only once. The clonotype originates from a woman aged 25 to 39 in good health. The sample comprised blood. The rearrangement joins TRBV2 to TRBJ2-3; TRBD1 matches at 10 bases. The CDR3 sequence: CASSDGQGGTDTQYF. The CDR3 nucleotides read TGTGCCAGCAGTGACGGACAGGGGGGAACAGATACGCAGTATTTT.